Shown below are 9 T cell receptor beta chains from a single sample sequenced in a study of blood T cells in healthy people across ages. The second PCR ran about 6 to 11 cycles with a sample-barcoded 5' primer and J-beta primers. TCRdb called the 5' RACE reads again in MiXCR, with one record for every CDR3 protein. The data hold some 1.7 million distinct CDR3 sequences, with roughly 30% observed a single time. The sample taken for sequencing was blood. Receptors originate from a woman in her 30s in good health.

This clonotype was seen at least ten times. The chain is built from TRBV9 and TRBJ2-7; 11 bases match TRBD2. This CDR3 has 15 residues. V was pared by 0 bases and J by 3 bases, with 2 bases of the junction left unmatched. Germline CDR1 reads SGDLS; CDR2 reads YYNGEE. The CDR3 spells CASSVDGTSGYEQYF. CDR3 DNA: TGTGCCAGCAGCGTAGACGGGACTAGCGGCTACGAGCAGTACTTC. Looking up the rest from reference TRBV9 and TRBJ2-7 gives the full variable domain: DSGVTQTPKHLITATGQRVTLRCSPRSGDLSVYWYQQSLDQGLQFLIQYYNGEERAKGNILERFSAQQFPDLHSELNLSSLELGDSALYFCASSVDGTSGYEQYFGPGTRLTVT.

This clonotype was detected only a few times. The chain is built from TRBV18 and TRBJ2-7, with no clear D. Between the trimmed V and J ends, which lost 2 bases and 7 bases, there was a span of 12 bases. Germline V gives CDR1 KGHSH, CDR2 LQKENI. CDR3 length: 13 amino acids. The CDR3 DNA is TGTGCCAGCTCACCAGACGGGCTACGGGAGCAGTACTTC. Protein sequence: CASSPDGLREQYF.

The gene calls are TRBV27 and TRBJ1-1, with D maybe TRBD1 (5 bases). Germline V lookup: CDR1 MNHEY, CDR2 SMNVEV (reference sequence). This CDR3 has 14 residues. The V gene lost 1 base and the J gene lost 3 bases, with 9 bases spanning the gap. The CDR3 protein is CASSLWGFDTEAFF. The CDR3 DNA sequence: TGTGCCAGCAGTTTATGGGGGTTTGACACTGAAGCTTTCTTT.

The genes are TRBV28 and TRBJ2-1; tentatively, D is TRBD2 (6 bases). V shed 5 bases and J shed 13 bases, with 24 bases lying between them. Germline CDR1 MDHEN, CDR2 SYDVKM. The CDR3 is 15 amino acids. The CDR3 DNA reads as TGTGCCAGCAGTAAACCCCTACCGGGAGAAAACATTCAGTTCTTC. Protein sequence: CASSKPLPGENIQFF.

This clonotype was counted many times. This rearrangement joins TRBV29-1 to TRBJ2-7; weak D call: TRBD1 (5 bases). Germline CDR1 and CDR2: SQVTM and ANQGSEA. The CDR3 is 13 amino acids. V lost 7 bases, J lost 2 bases, and 15 bases lay in between. The CDR3 sequence is CSAELDSTYEQYF. CDR3 bases: TGCAGCGCCGAGTTAGACAGCACCTACGAGCAGTACTTC.

This clonotype was seen a few times. The chain combines TRBV6-5 with TRBJ1-6; 7 positions match TRBD1. CDR1 MNHEY and CDR2 SVGAGI come from the germline V gene. The junction had 8 bases not matched to a gene; V was cut back by 7 bases and J by 8 bases. The CDR3 is made up of 14 amino acids. The CDR3 region has the DNA TGTGCCAGCACGAAGACAGGGAGGGATTCACCCCTCCACTTT. Translating gives CASTKTGRDSPLHF.

The chain links TRBV6-1 to TRBJ1-1; unclear D gene. This CDR3 spans 14 amino acids. V was clipped by 6 bases and J by 2 bases, with 13 bases between them. The V gene's germline CDR1 is MNHNS and CDR2 SASEGT. Here the CDR3 DNA reads TGTGCCAGCAGGACGTCGTTGGGAAACACTGAAGCTTTCTTT. This translates into CASRTSLGNTEAFF.

This clonotype was observed at least ten times. The rearrangement joins TRBV18 to TRBJ2-5; D unresolved. The V and J ends lost 1 base and 0 bases respectively, with 6 bases between them. Germline CDR1 and CDR2: KGHSH and LQKENI. The CDR3 spans 14 residues. The CDR3 is CASSPRANQETQYF. CDR3 nucleotides: TGTGCCAGCTCACCACGGGCAAACCAAGAGACCCAGTACTTC.

This clonotype has just one count. The V and J genes are TRBV2 and TRBJ1-5; 7 nucleotides line up with TRBD1. Trimming cost V 7 bases and J 2 bases; bases outside gene matches: 8. The germline gives CDR1 SNHLY, CDR2 FYNNEI. This CDR3 spans 15 amino acids. Here the CDR3 reads CASTRQGSGNQPQHF. The CDR3 DNA is TGTGCCAGCACGAGACAGGGCAGCGGCAATCAGCCCCAGCATTTT.